Presented here are 6 T cell receptor beta chains from one specimen sequenced in a study of pediatric ulcerative colitis (dated by TCRdb to between 2017 and 2020). Library method: the immunoSEQ multiplex PCR assay. Entries here come from immuneACCESS through TCRdb and include only in-frame sequences with V and J called. Some clones fail to appear in such tables; in the studies checked, an unresolved V gene covers under half of the shortfall, and the cause of the remainder is unknown. Present in this sample are 5,000 or so clones, 89% of which were seen just once. The biggest ten clones account for 1.5% to 2% of the sample. The specimen was blood. The receptors were gathered from a girl aged 5-17 years who was a control in a study of pediatric ulcerative colitis.

By frequency in the sample, this clone is large (0.1 to 1%). This chain uses TRBV14 with TRBJ2-1; D ambiguous. CDR1 and CDR2 from the germline V gene are SGHDN and FVKESK. The CDR3 totals 15 residues. Trimming removed 4 bases at V and 8 bases at J, with 18 bases between. CDR3: CASSRQDRSIDEQFF. CDR3 in DNA: TGTGCCAGCAGCCGGCAGGATAGAAGTATCGATGAGCAGTTCTTC.

The chain employs TRBV27 and TRBJ2-1; maybe TRBD1 (6 bases). Germline V gives CDR1 MNHEY, CDR2 SMNVEV (reference sequence). Trimming shortened V by 6 bases and J by 10 bases, and 22 bases separated the two germline ends. The CDR3 loop spans 15 amino acids. CDR3 sequence reads: CASSPRRGTTGEQFF. DNA of the CDR3: TGTGCCAGCAGCCCCCGCCGAGGGACAACTGGAGAGCAGTTCTTC.

The J gene is TRBJ2-6, the V gene TRBV5-1, with 8 positions matching TRBD1. Germline V gene sequence: CDR1 SGHRS, CDR2 YFSETQ. V dropped 1 base and J dropped 1; count of bases not matched to a gene: 7. The CDR3 covers 18 residues. This CDR3 is CASSLLSGGVSGANVLTF. CDR3 in DNA: TGCGCCAGCAGCTTGTTATCAGGGGGCGTTTCTGGGGCCAACGTCCTGACTTTC.

The rearrangement links TRBV4-3 to TRBJ2-2, with no clear D. The V end lost 2 bases, the J end lost 1 base, and 8 bases lay between the germline ends. The germline CDR1 and CDR2 sequences are LGHNA and YSLEER. The CDR3 is 15 amino acids. The CDR3 reads CASSQRLVNTGELFF. The CDR3 region has the DNA TGCGCCAGCAGCCAACGCCTAGTGAACACCGGGGAGCTGTTTTTT.

This chain links TRBV28 with TRBJ2-7, with D perhaps given as TRBD1 or TRBD2 (5 bases each). This CDR3 has 15 residues. Germline V gene sequence: CDR1 MDHEN, CDR2 SYDVKM. V lost 8 bases and J lost 0, with 17 bases in between. Here the CDR3 DNA reads TGTGCCAGCCACCCGACACTAGGGGTCTCCTACGAGCAGTACTTC. Translation: CASHPTLGVSYEQYF.

The CDR3 loop is CASSRPTWPEQFF. CDR3 bases: TGTGCCAGCAGCCGCCCCACTTGGCCCGAGCAGTTCTTC. The chain recombines TRBV5-8 with TRBJ2-1; D is ambiguous. The V gene lost 4 bases and the J gene lost 10 bases, with 15 bases spanning the gap. CDR1 is SGHTS and CDR2 is YDEGEE in the germline V gene. The CDR3 is made up of 13 amino acids.